Presented here are 6 T cell receptor beta chains from one specimen sequenced in a study of blood T cell repertoires in COVID-19. Repertoires were generated with immunoSEQ multiplex PCR, while TCRdb's copy carries only in-frame clones and drops some. The sample lists some 200,000 clones, approximately 79% seen once, with 4% to 6.5% in the top ten. The specimen sequenced was PBMCs or T cells enriched from blood (not recorded which). The source of these receptors is a woman aged 55 to 70 with acute COVID-19.

As regards this clone: One junction end does not reproduce the germline sequence, and a read error may be involved. The chain uses TRBV9 and TRBJ2-7; 9 nucleotides match TRBD1. Germline loops: CDR1 SGDLS, CDR2 YYNGEE. The CDR3 consists of 14 residues. DNA for the CDR3: TGTGCCAGCAGCGGCTCCGGGACAGGGATGGTTGAACGCTTC. Translation gives CASSGSGTGMVERF.

V is TRBV7-9 and J is TRBJ1-2, with a possible D match to TRBD1 (6 bases). V was cut by 10 bases and J by 7 bases, with 22 bases left in between. The CDR3 spans 14 residues. Germline V lookup: CDR1 SEHNR, CDR2 FQNEAQ (reference sequence). CDR3 region: CATPPQLPRGGYTF. The DNA of the CDR3 is TGTGCCACCCCCCCCCAGCTCCCCAGGGGTGGCTACACCTTC.

The genes are TRBV5-1 and TRBJ2-5, with 7 bases aligning to TRBD1. The CDR3 loop spans 14 amino acids. Germline V gene lookup returns CDR1 SGHRS and CDR2 YFSETQ. After removal of 0 bases from V and 5 bases from J, the junction contained 4 bases not matched to a gene. CDR3 in DNA: TGCGCCAGCAGCTTGGCGACAGGGTCGGAGACCCAGTACTTC. The encoded protein is CASSLATGSETQYF.

The chain recombines TRBV6-5 with TRBJ2-7; 13 positions match TRBD2. Germline V gives CDR1 MNHEY, CDR2 SVGAGI. The CDR3 length is 14 residues. V dropped 6 bases and J dropped 5; count of bases not matched to a gene: 4. The CDR3, as DNA: TGTGCCAGCAGACCCGGGACTAGCGGGAACGAGCAGTACTTC. Its protein is CASRPGTSGNEQYF.

This chain links TRBV28 with TRBJ1-1; D gene uncertain. With 4 bases removed from V and 3 bases from J, the gap between germline ends came to 12 bases. The CDR3 has 14 residues. From germline, CDR1 is MDHEN and CDR2 SYDVKM. The CDR3 reads CASSYGGMDTEAFF. The DNA for the CDR3 is TGTGCCAGCAGTTACGGCGGAATGGACACTGAAGCTTTCTTT.

The genes are TRBV19 and TRBJ2-5; 7 bases map to TRBD1. CDR3 length: 15 residues. The V and J ends lost 6 bases and 5 bases, in that order; junction bases with no gene match: 12. CDR1 is LNHDA and CDR2 is SQIVND in the germline V gene (reference sequence). In nucleotides, the CDR3 is TGTGCCAGTAGCACCCGACAGGGTGGGGTGGAGACCCAGTACTTC. Translation gives CASSTRQGGVETQYF.